A single sample is the source of the 13 T cell receptor beta chains below, sequenced in a study of shared clonotypes between healthy human individuals (dated by TCRdb to 2020 to 2021). The method behind the library was the immunoSEQ multiplex PCR assay. Not all clones reach the TCRdb copy of this immuneACCESS table, which keeps in-frame sequences only. Checked studies attribute under half of the gap to unresolved V genes and leave the rest unexplained. This sample is represented by some 2 million clones; just under 95% of them were singletons. The top ten clones comprise 0.95% to 1.5% of the sample. CD8 naive samples were CD45RO-negative cells positively selected for CCR7, giving a CD45RA+CCR7+ population that excluded TemRA cells. The sample comprised naive CD8+ T cells sorted from blood. In the paper's terms, the cell subset or site label means: CD45RA+CCR7+. These receptors came from a man aged 18-30 years in good health.

The chain joins TRBV19 to TRBJ1-2; tentative D call: TRBD1 (6 bases). V was trimmed by 6 bases and J by 8 bases, leaving 16 bases between them. CDR1 is LNHDA and CDR2 is SQIVND in the germline V gene (reference sequence). CDR3 length: 13 residues. CDR3 nucleotides: TGTGCCAGTAGCAACAACAGGGCCGACGGCTACACCTTC. This encodes CASSNNRADGYTF. Drawing the rest from reference TRBV19 and TRBJ1-2, the complete variable domain is DGGITQSPKYLFRKEGQNVTLSCEQNLNHDAMYWYRQDPGQGLRLIYYSQIVNDFQKGDIAEGYSVSREKKESFPLTVTSAQKNPTAFYLCASSNNRADGYTFGSGTRLTVV.

J is TRBJ1-4 and V is TRBV7-6; TRBD1 matches at 10 bases. The CDR3 consists of 14 residues. Germline V CDR1 and CDR2: SGHVS, FNYEAQ. V trimming: 1 base; J trimming: 12 bases; junction bases outside the gene matches: 5. As DNA, the CDR3 is TGTGCCAGCAGCTTAGGCGACAGGGGGCCGCAACTGTTTTTT. Its translation is CASSLGDRGPQLFF.

This sequence joins TRBV4-1 and TRBJ1-4; D unclear. Germline assignment: CDR1 MGHRA and CDR2 YSYEKL. V dropped 7 bases and J dropped 7 bases, with 19 bases sitting between them. This CDR3 spans 15 amino acids. CDR3 in amino acids: CASTALTGFGEKLFF. CDR3 sequence (DNA): TGCGCCAGCACAGCCCTCACCGGATTCGGTGAAAAACTGTTTTTT.

The V call is TRBV7-9, the J call TRBJ2-7; possibly TRBD1 for D (5 bases). Trimming left V 4 bases short and J 1 base short, with 11 bases between. Germline-derived CDR1 and CDR2 are SEHNR and FQNEAQ (reference sequence). There are 14 residues in the CDR3. The CDR3 reads CASSSTTVSYEQYF. The CDR3, as DNA: TGTGCCAGCAGCTCCACGACAGTTTCCTACGAGCAGTACTTC.

The chain employs TRBV6-5 and TRBJ2-5; 7 bases align to TRBD1. J gave up 5 bases and V 1 base, and 10 bases lay outside the gene matches. Germline V gives CDR1 MNHEY, CDR2 SVGAGI. The CDR3 extends over 16 amino acids. CDR3 coding DNA: TGTGCCAGCAGTTACTTAGTACAGGGGATCCGGGAGACCCAGTACTTC. It encodes CASSYLVQGIRETQYF.

This clone occurred once. The chain joins TRBV2 to TRBJ2-3, with 12 bases fitting TRBD2. The germline V gene encodes CDR1 SNHLY and CDR2 FYNNEI. Unmatched junction bases numbered 6, after V lost 3 bases and J lost 5 bases. This CDR3 is built from 16 residues. In DNA form, the CDR3 reads TGTGCCAGCAGTGAGTCTAGCGGGAGGGGTCAAGATACGCAGTATTTT. Protein sequence: CASSESSGRGQDTQYF.

The genes are TRBV11-2 and TRBJ2-5, with D possibly TRBD2 on 5 matching bases. CDR1 and CDR2 (germline): SGHAT, FQNNGV. V lost 0 bases to trimming and J lost 5 bases, with 10 bases between them. The CDR3 is made up of 14 amino acids. The CDR3 spells CASSLEFGVETQYF. The DNA for the CDR3 is TGTGCCAGCAGCTTAGAGTTCGGGGTGGAGACCCAGTACTTC.

This chain's CDR3 is CASSLSPGTGEQYF. As DNA, the CDR3 is TGCGCCAGCAGCTTGAGCCCTGGGACGGGCGAGCAGTACTTC. The J gene is TRBJ2-7, the V gene TRBV5-1; D tentatively reads TRBD1 or TRBD2 (5 bases each). The germline V gene has CDR1 SGHRS and CDR2 YFSETQ. This CDR3 comprises 14 residues. Deletions cut 1 base from V and 6 bases from J, with 14 bases between.

On this clone: At the DNA level, this CDR3 is encoded by other sequences in the same sample as well. The chain employs TRBV4-1 and TRBJ2-5; D is possibly TRBD2 (6 bases). Per the germline V gene, CDR1 is MGHRA and CDR2 is YSYEKL. Deletions cut 0 bases from V and 5 bases from J, with 13 bases between. The CDR3 spans 15 residues. The CDR3 nucleotides read TGCGCCAGCAGCCAAGAGAGGGGAGGAGGCGAGACCCAGTACTTC. Residues: CASSQERGGGETQYF.

Comments on this clone: This specimen includes other DNA sequences encoding the same CDR3. V usage is TRBV7-9 and J usage is TRBJ2-5, with D tentatively TRBD1 (5 bases). V lost 5 bases and J 5 bases, leaving 9 bases between the germline ends. There are 12 residues in the CDR3. From germline, CDR1 is SEHNR and CDR2 FQNEAQ (reference sequence). CDR3 region: CASSQGGETQYF. The CDR3 bases are TGTGCCAGCAGCCAGGGTGGGGAGACCCAGTACTTC.

The chain employs TRBV7-8 and TRBJ1-3; D may be TRBD1 (6 bases). CDR1 and CDR2 from the germline V gene are SGHVS and FQNEAQ. CDR3 length: 14 residues. With 1 base removed from V and 8 bases from J, the gap between germline ends came to 12 bases. The CDR3 DNA reads TGTGCCAGCAGCTTAGGAACGGGGGCTGACACCATATATTTT. This translates into CASSLGTGADTIYF.

This rearrangement joins TRBV9 to TRBJ1-2; 7 bases line up with TRBD1. Germline V gene sequence: CDR1 SGDLS, CDR2 YYNGEE. The CDR3 contains 14 residues. V lost 4 bases and J lost 3; bases outside the gene matches: 6. Here the CDR3 reads CASSLAGTDYGYTF. Written as DNA, the CDR3 is TGTGCCAGCAGCCTTGCCGGGACAGACTATGGCTACACCTTC.

Here the CDR3 DNA reads TGTGCCAGCAGTTGGGACAGGGTCTACGAGCAGTACTTC. This translates into CASSWDRVYEQYF. The chain links TRBV5-8 to TRBJ2-7; TRBD1 matches 9 bases. V dropped 5 bases and J dropped 3; count of bases not matched to a gene: 3. Germline-derived CDR1 and CDR2 are SGHTS and YDEGEE. The CDR3 runs 13 residues.